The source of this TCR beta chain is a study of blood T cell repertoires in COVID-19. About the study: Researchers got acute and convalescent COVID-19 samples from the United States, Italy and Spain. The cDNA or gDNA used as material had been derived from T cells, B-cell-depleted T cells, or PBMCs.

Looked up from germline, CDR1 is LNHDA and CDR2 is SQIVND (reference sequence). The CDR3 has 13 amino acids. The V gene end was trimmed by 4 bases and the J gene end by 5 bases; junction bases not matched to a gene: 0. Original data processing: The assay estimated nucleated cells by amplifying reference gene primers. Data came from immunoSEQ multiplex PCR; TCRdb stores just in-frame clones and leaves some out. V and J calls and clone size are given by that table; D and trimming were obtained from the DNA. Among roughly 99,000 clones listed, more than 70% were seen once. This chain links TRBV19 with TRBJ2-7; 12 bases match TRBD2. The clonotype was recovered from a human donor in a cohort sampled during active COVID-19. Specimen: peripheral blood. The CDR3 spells CASSRLAGDEQYV. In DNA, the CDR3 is TGTGCCAGTAGTAGACTAGCGGGAGACGAGCAGTACGTC.